Each of the 5 T cell receptor beta chains below was sequenced from the same sample in a study of T cells in women clearing cervical HPV infection. Sequencing used immunoSEQ multiplex PCR; TCRdb keeps in-frame clones, though not all of them. Its listing shows 30,000 to 45,000 clones. Sequenced: blood buffy coat. The receptors derive from a woman between 18 and 75 years old with a cervical HPV16 infection that either progressed to CIN3+ or cleared (not recorded which).

With regard to this clone: The read ends 3 residues early relative to the CDR3; the germline J gene fills the gap. The V gene is TRBV19, the J gene TRBJ1-1, with D possibly matching TRBD1 (6 bases). V lost 7 bases to trimming and J lost 0 bases, with 12 bases between them. CDR3 length: 14 amino acids. Germline V gives CDR1 LNHDA, CDR2 SQIVND (reference sequence). The CDR3 bases that were read are TGTGCCAGTATAGGACAGACCATGAACACTGAA. It translates to CASIGQTMNTE. The CDR3 in full is CASIGQTMNTEAFF.

A word on this clone: The read stops 3 residues short of the end of the CDR3; the missing end is completed from the germline J gene. The chain employs TRBV7-9 and TRBJ1-1, with D perhaps matching TRBD1 (5 bases). The ends were cut back, 5 bases at V and 0 bases at J, with 10 bases in the middle. The CDR3 covers 14 residues. Germline CDR1 reads SEHNR; CDR2 reads FQNEAQ (reference sequence). CDR3 sequence: CASSVGGMNTEAFF. The sequenced CDR3 bases are TGTGCCAGCAGCGTGGGGGGGATGAACACTGAA.

The CDR3 DNA, read in part, is TGTGCCAGCAGAGATACAGGGGGCGTTGATACG. Residues: CASRDTGGVDT. The complete CDR3 reads CASRDTGGVDTQYF. The chain recombines TRBV13 with TRBJ2-3, with 9 nucleotides matching TRBD1. The read ends 3 residues early relative to the CDR3; the germline J gene fills the gap. The germline CDR1 and CDR2 sequences are PRHDT and FYEKMQ (reference sequence). The CDR3 runs 14 residues. V trimming: 6 bases; J trimming: 6 bases; junction bases outside the gene matches: 7.

Judged by frequency, this clone is medium-sized. The DNA read from the CDR3 is TGTGCCAGCAGTTTACCCTCGGCGGGGGGAGAGACC. Its translation is CASSLPSAGGET. The full-length CDR3 reads as CASSLPSAGGETQYF. J is TRBJ2-5 and V is TRBV28; 8 positions match TRBD2. The sequenced fragment ends 3 residues before the CDR3 boundary, so the rest is inferred from the germline J gene. V dropped 2 bases and J dropped 4; count of bases not matched to a gene: 6. This CDR3 has 15 amino acids. Germline loops: CDR1 MDHEN, CDR2 SYDVKM. The full variable domain, completed using reference TRBV28 and TRBJ2-5, is DVKVTQSSRYLVKRTGEKVFLECVQDMDHENMFWYRQDPGLGLRLIYFSYDVKMKEKGDIPEGYSVSREKKERFSLILESASTNQTSMYLCASSLPSAGGETQYFGPGTRLLVL.

Of note for this clone: The sequence runs out 3 residues before the end of the CDR3; the remainder is reconstructed from the germline J gene. The chain couples TRBV20-1 to TRBJ2-3; possible D gene TRBD2, 7 bases. CDR3 length: 17 residues. Germline-derived CDR1 and CDR2 are DFQATT and SNEGSKA (reference sequence). CDR3 protein: CSARDPLEGGGKETQYF. Incomplete CDR3 DNA: TGCAGTGCTAGAGATCCCTTGGAGGGGGGGGGAAAAGAGACG.